The entry below gives a single T cell receptor (beta chain) sequence along with its context. The entry originates in a study of technical replicates of blood from a handful of donors. Libraries were prepared by immunoSEQ multiplex PCR; TCRdb keeps only in-frame clonotypes and omits some of them. The table shows 73,000 or so clones, with 91% occurring only once. CDR1 and CDR2 (germline): SEHNR, FQNEAQ (reference sequence). The CDR3 has 16 amino acids. With 1 base removed from V and 12 bases from J, the gap between germline ends came to 22 bases. The rearrangement joins TRBV7-9 to TRBJ2-1; D is possibly TRBD1 (6 bases). The sample taken for sequencing was T cells isolated from PBMCs. This sequence was found in a human donor in good health. CDR3 coding DNA: TGTGCCAGCAGCTTAGGAGTCAGGGGCTTTACAATGAGGCAGTTCTTC. Its protein is CASSLGVRGFTMRQFF.